These 23 T cell receptor beta chains were sequenced from one sample in a study of T-cell memory formation after mild COVID-19. In TCRdb, the 5' RACE reads were re-called with MiXCR into one record per CDR3 protein. The data contain about 29,000 distinct CDR3 sequences, approximately 12% of them singletons. The sequencing sample was made of PBMCs or a T cell subset sorted from them (not recorded which). The receptor source for this set is an adult woman who had mild COVID-19 (a few samples of this study predate the infection). Cell type and time point are not known.

This clonotype was counted at least ten times. The chain carries TRBV7-9 and TRBJ1-6; D remains ambiguous. The length of the CDR3 is 16 residues. The V end was cut by 5 bases, the J end by 9 bases, with 20 bases between. Germline loops: CDR1 SEHNR, CDR2 FQNEAQ (reference sequence). The CDR3 nucleotides are TGTGCCAGCAGCCCAATTGGTTTTTTGGTCGGTTCACCCCTCCACTTT. It is translated as CASSPIGFLVGSPLHF.

Many counts were recorded for this clonotype. The chain couples TRBV15 to TRBJ1-3; no firm D call. Trimming took 1 base from V and 0 from J, leaving 16 bases between them. This CDR3 is 18 amino acids long. CDR1 LNHNV and CDR2 YYDKDF come from the germline V gene (reference sequence). CDR3 nucleotides: TGTGCCACCAGCAGAGGATCAGGTTTCCCAAGCTCTGGAAACACCATATATTTT. Translating gives CATSRGSGFPSSGNTIYF.

This clonotype was counted at least ten times. The chain joins TRBV12-3 or TRBV12-4 to TRBJ2-2, with D maybe TRBD1 (6 bases). The length of the CDR3 is 16 residues. V was trimmed by 4 bases and J by 4 bases, leaving 16 bases between them. CDR3 amino acids: CASSSSVTGPTGELFF. Here the CDR3 DNA reads TGTGCCAGCAGTTCCTCCGTGACAGGACCCACCGGGGAGCTGTTTTTT.

This clonotype was recorded at least ten times. The chain combines TRBV5-1 with TRBJ1-6; TRBD1 is a possible D gene (6 bases). Deletions cut 1 base from V and 10 bases from J, with 12 bases between. The CDR3 loop spans 14 amino acids. Germline V CDR1 and CDR2: SGHRS, YFSETQ. In DNA form, the CDR3 reads TGCGCCAGCAGCTTGAGGGGGGACACCTCACCCCTCCACTTT. Translated: CASSLRGDTSPLHF.

This clonotype appeared many times. The rearrangement joins TRBV3-1 to TRBJ2-7; no reliable D call. Per the germline V gene, CDR1 is LGHDT and CDR2 is YNNKEL (reference sequence). Trimming stripped 5 bases from V and 2 bases from J, with 10 bases between. This CDR3 is 13 amino acids long. CDR3 sequence (DNA): TGTGCCAGCAGCTCCTGGCTGACCTACGAGCAGTACTTC. The encoded protein is CASSSWLTYEQYF.

There are many counts of this clonotype. This chain joins TRBV5-6 and TRBJ2-2, with unresolved D. With 6 bases removed from V and 4 bases from J, the gap between germline ends came to 13 bases. There are 14 residues in the CDR3. Germline CDR1 is SGHDT and CDR2 is YYEEEE. The CDR3 DNA reads TGTGCCAGCACCCTCCAACGGTTCACCGGGGAGCTGTTTTTT. As protein: CASTLQRFTGELFF.

This clonotype occurred many times. The gene calls are TRBV20-1 and TRBJ1-1; D unclear. Germline loops: CDR1 DFQATT, CDR2 SNEGSKA (reference sequence). V was shortened by 5 bases and J by 13 bases, with 20 bases between the two germline ends. CDR3 size: 12 residues. As DNA, the CDR3 is TGCAGTGCTCGGGCTATGGAAACGAATCATTTCTTT. Its protein product is CSARAMETNHFF.

This chain connects TRBV7-2 to TRBJ2-1; weak D call: TRBD1 (6 bases). V gave up 4 bases and J gave up 12 bases, with 22 bases separating them. The CDR3 has 15 amino acids. The germline V gene has CDR1 SGHTA and CDR2 FQGNSA. CDR3 amino acids: CASSSEDSMWLGQFF. CDR3 sequence (DNA): TGTGCCAGCAGCTCCGAGGACAGTATGTGGCTCGGGCAGTTCTTC. The complete variable domain, with remaining parts taken from reference TRBV7-2 and TRBJ2-1, reads GAGVSQSPSNKVTEKGKDVELRCDPISGHTALYWYRQSLGQGLEFLIYFQGNSAPDKSGLPSDRFSAERTGGSVSTLTIQRTQQEDSAVYLCASSSEDSMWLGQFFGPGTRLTVL.

This clonotype was detected ten times or more. This sequence joins TRBV6-2 or TRBV6-3 and TRBJ2-1, with D possibly matching TRBD2 (6 bases). Germline V CDR1 and CDR2: MNHEY, SVGEGT. Trimming took off 2 bases at V and 13 bases at J, with 12 bases between the two ends. The CDR3 is 12 residues long. The CDR3 coding sequence is TGTGCCAGCAGTTACACTCATACTAGCCAGTTCTTC. Protein product: CASSYTHTSQFF.

This clonotype was recorded at least ten times. The chain combines TRBV27 with TRBJ2-1; 7 positions agree with TRBD1. Germline trimming cut 6 bases from V and 7 bases from J; bases unmatched to any gene: 15. Germline assignment: CDR1 MNHEY and CDR2 SMNVEV (reference sequence). This CDR3 is built from 16 residues. The CDR3 sequence is CASRPLTGLTTNEQFF. The CDR3 DNA reads as TGTGCCAGCAGGCCCCTGACAGGGCTTACCACAAATGAGCAGTTCTTC.

This clonotype was seen at least ten times. The chain recombines TRBV4-1 with TRBJ2-7, with 9 nucleotides matching TRBD1. The CDR3 has 17 residues. J lost 1 base, V lost 5 bases, and 12 bases had no gene match. In germline, CDR1 is MGHRA, CDR2 YSYEKL. The CDR3 here is CASSLNRLDRGSYEQYF. Here the CDR3 DNA reads TGCGCCAGCAGCTTAAACCGGCTGGACAGGGGTTCCTACGAGCAGTACTTC.

J is TRBJ2-7 and V is TRBV19, with D perhaps TRBD1 (6 bases). The V gene lost 9 bases and the J gene lost 2 bases, with 20 bases spanning the gap. The CDR3 has 15 residues. The germline gives CDR1 LNHDA, CDR2 SQIVND (reference sequence). The DNA for the CDR3 is TGTGCCAGCAAAAAGAATCCGACAGGTACCTACGAGCAGTACTTC. Its translation: CASKKNPTGTYEQYF.

This clonotype was observed many times. The J gene is TRBJ1-1, the V gene TRBV7-3, with TRBD1 as a possible D gene (5 bases). This CDR3 is 15 amino acids long. CDR1 SGHTA and CDR2 FQGTGA come from the germline V gene. V was pared by 4 bases and J by 1 base, with 13 bases between. The CDR3 loop reads CASSSAGLGNTEAFF. The CDR3 DNA reads TGTGCCAGCAGCTCGGCGGGACTCGGGAACACTGAAGCTTTCTTT.

This clonotype was counted at least ten times. The gene calls are TRBV12-3 or TRBV12-4 and TRBJ2-2; no firm D call. Deletions cut 2 bases from V and 1 base from J, with 8 bases between. The CDR3 is 15 residues long. CDR3 in amino acids: CASSLSVGNTGELFF. CDR3 in DNA: TGTGCCAGCAGTTTAAGCGTGGGGAACACCGGGGAGCTGTTTTTT.

V gene TRBV6-2 or TRBV6-3 combines with J gene TRBJ1-6; tentative D call: TRBD1 (5 bases). The V end was cut by 6 bases, the J end by 3 bases, with 18 bases between. Germline lookup yields CDR1 MNHEY and CDR2 SVGEGT. The CDR3 contains 17 residues. CDR3 in amino acids: CASSRNRDGRYNSPLHF. The CDR3 coding sequence is TGTGCCAGCAGCCGAAATCGGGACGGACGCTATAATTCACCCCTCCACTTT.

V and J are TRBV27 and TRBJ2-7, with D possibly matching TRBD1 (5 bases). V lost 4 bases and J 2 bases, leaving 12 bases between the germline ends. The CDR3 has 14 residues. CDR1 and CDR2 (germline): MNHEY, SMNVEV (reference sequence). The DNA of the CDR3 is TGTGCCAGCAGTTGGGCAGGGCCCACCTACGAGCAGTACTTC. It specifies CASSWAGPTYEQYF.

In this sample, this clonotype turned up many times. This chain connects TRBV14 to TRBJ2-7; D is possibly TRBD2 (6 bases). The V gene's germline CDR1 is SGHDN and CDR2 FVKESK. V was cut by 1 base and J by 7 bases, with 17 bases left in between. This CDR3 spans 15 amino acids. CDR3 region: CASSQALRGPGEQYF. CDR3 DNA: TGTGCCAGCAGCCAAGCTTTGCGGGGCCCTGGAGAGCAGTACTTC.

This clonotype occurred many times. J is TRBJ2-1 and V is TRBV9, with D unresolved. From germline, CDR1 is SGDLS and CDR2 YYNGEE. This CDR3 is 13 amino acids long. Trimming stripped 2 bases from V and 5 bases from J, with 8 bases between. CDR3 region: CASSVYMNNEQFF. CDR3 nucleotides: TGTGCCAGCAGCGTTTATATGAACAATGAGCAGTTCTTC.

This clonotype was recorded at least ten times. V gene TRBV7-8 combines with J gene TRBJ1-4, with 7 bases identical to TRBD1. Germline loops: CDR1 SGHVS, CDR2 FQNEAQ. V lost 5 bases and J lost 5; bases outside the gene matches: 8. This CDR3 comprises 15 residues. CDR3 sequence reads: CASSLEGQSNEKLFF. The CDR3 DNA is TGTGCCAGCAGCCTGGAGGGACAGTCGAATGAAAAACTGTTTTTT. Variable domain in full (rest from reference TRBV7-8 and TRBJ1-4): GAGVSQSPRYKVAKRGQDVALRCDPISGHVSLFWYQQALGQGPEFLTYFQNEAQLDKSGLPSDRFFAERPEGSVSTLKIQRTQQEDSAVYLCASSLEGQSNEKLFFGSGTQLSVL.

This clonotype was observed many times. V usage is TRBV30 and J usage is TRBJ2-7, with D unresolved. Germline loops: CDR1 GTSNPN, CDR2 SVGIG (reference sequence). Trimming removed 3 bases at V and 5 bases at J, with 14 bases between. The CDR3 has 13 residues. Written as DNA, the CDR3 is TGTGCCTGGAGCATAGAGTTGCCCGACGAGCAGTACTTC. The encoded protein is CAWSIELPDEQYF.

This clonotype has at least ten counts. This chain joins TRBV27 and TRBJ2-4; D may be TRBD1 (5 bases). CDR1 and CDR2 from the germline V gene are MNHEY and SMNVEV (reference sequence). V was shortened by 4 bases and J by 0 bases, with 10 bases between the two germline ends. The CDR3 runs 15 residues. CDR3 bases: TGTGCCAGCAGTTGGGGCCACCAAGCCAAAAACATTCAGTACTTC. It encodes CASSWGHQAKNIQYF.

This clonotype showed up many times. This rearrangement joins TRBV7-2 to TRBJ1-5; D is possibly TRBD1 (5 bases). Germline V gene data show CDR1 as SGHTA and CDR2 as FQGNSA. Trimming removed 7 bases from V and 6 bases from J, with 16 bases in between. The CDR3 has 14 amino acids. The CDR3 region is CASTPGGGGQPQHF. CDR3 nucleotides: TGTGCCAGCACCCCCGGGGGGGGAGGTCAGCCCCAGCATTTT.

This clonotype has at least ten counts. The J gene is TRBJ2-7, the V gene TRBV5-1; 7 nucleotides match TRBD1. Germline V CDR1 and CDR2: SGHRS, YFSETQ. The CDR3 length is 14 residues. With V trimmed by 4 bases and J by 0 bases, 4 bases remained unmatched. CDR3 bases: TGCGCCAGCAGCCCGACAGGGACCTCCTACGAGCAGTACTTC. Residues: CASSPTGTSYEQYF.